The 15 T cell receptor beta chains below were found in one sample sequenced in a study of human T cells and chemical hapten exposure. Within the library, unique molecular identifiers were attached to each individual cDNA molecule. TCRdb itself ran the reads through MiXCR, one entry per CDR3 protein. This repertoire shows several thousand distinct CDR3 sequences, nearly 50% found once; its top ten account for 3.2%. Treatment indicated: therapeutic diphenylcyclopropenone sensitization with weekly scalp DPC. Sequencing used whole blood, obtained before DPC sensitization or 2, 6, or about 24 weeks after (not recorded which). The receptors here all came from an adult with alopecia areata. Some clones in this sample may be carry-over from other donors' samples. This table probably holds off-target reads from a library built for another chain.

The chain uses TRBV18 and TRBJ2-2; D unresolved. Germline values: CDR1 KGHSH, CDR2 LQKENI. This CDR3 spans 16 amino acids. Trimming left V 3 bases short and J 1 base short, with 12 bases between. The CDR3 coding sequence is TGTGCCAGCTCACCCCCGGTAGGGAAGAACACCGGGGAGCTGTTTTTT. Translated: CASSPPVGKNTGELFF.

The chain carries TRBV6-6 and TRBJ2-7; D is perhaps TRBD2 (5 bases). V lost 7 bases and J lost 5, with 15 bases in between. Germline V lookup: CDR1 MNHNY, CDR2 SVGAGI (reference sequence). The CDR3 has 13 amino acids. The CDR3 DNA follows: TGTGCCAGCATGGGCGAGGAGGAGGACGAGCAGTACTTC. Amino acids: CASMGEEEDEQYF.

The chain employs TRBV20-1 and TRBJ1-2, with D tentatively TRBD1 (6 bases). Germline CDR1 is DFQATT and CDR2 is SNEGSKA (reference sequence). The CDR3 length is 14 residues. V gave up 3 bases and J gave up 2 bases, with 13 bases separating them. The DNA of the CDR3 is TGCAGTGCTAGCCCCTGGCAGGGGAACTATGGCTACACCTTC. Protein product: CSASPWQGNYGYTF.

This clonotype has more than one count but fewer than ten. CDR3 region: CASSSLRSGNTEAFF. The DNA for the CDR3 is TGCGCCAGCAGCTCCCTGAGGTCGGGGAACACTGAAGCTTTCTTT. The chain carries TRBV5-1 and TRBJ1-1; D is uncertain. Germline CDR1 reads SGHRS; CDR2 reads YFSETQ. V was cut by 3 bases and J by 1 base, with 13 bases left in between. The CDR3 contains 15 residues. The whole variable domain, remainder taken from reference TRBV5-1 and TRBJ1-1, is KAGVTQTPRYLIKTRGQQVTLSCSPISGHRSVSWYQQTPGQGLQFLFEYFSETQRNKGNFPGRFSGRQFSNSRSEMNVSTLELGDSALYLCASSSLRSGNTEAFFGQGTRLTVV.

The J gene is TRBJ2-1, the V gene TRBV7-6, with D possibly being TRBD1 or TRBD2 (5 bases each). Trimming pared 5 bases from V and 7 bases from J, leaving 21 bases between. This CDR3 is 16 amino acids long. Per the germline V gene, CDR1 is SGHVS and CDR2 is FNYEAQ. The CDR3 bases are TGTGCCAGCAGCCCTGGCGGGCCCAAAGGGGTAAATGAGCAGTTCTTC. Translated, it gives CASSPGGPKGVNEQFF.

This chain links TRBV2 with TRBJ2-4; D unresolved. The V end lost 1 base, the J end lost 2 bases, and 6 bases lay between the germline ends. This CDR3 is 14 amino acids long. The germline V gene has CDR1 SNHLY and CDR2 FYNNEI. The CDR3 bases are TGTGCCAGCAGTGAAGACAGTTCCAAAAACATTCAGTACTTC. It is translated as CASSEDSSKNIQYF.

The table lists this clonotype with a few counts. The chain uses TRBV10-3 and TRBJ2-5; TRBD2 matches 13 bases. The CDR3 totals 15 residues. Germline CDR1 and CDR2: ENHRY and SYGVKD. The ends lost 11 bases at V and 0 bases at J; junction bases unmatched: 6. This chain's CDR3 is CASQTSGGYQETQYF. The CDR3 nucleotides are TGTGCCTCTCAGACTAGCGGGGGGTACCAAGAGACCCAGTACTTC.

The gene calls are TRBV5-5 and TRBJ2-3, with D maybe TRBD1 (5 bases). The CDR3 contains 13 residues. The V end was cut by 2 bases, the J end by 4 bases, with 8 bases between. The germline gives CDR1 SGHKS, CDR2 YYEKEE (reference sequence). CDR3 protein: CASSFDRPDTQYF. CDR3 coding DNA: TGTGCCAGCAGCTTCGACAGACCAGATACGCAGTATTTT.

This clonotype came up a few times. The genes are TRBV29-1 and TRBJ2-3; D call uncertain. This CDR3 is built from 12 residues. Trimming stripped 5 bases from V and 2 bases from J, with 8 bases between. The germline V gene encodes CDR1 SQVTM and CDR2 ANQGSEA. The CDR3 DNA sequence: TGCAGCGTTCAGCTAAACACAGATACGCAGTATTTT. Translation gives CSVQLNTDTQYF.

The CDR3 nucleotides are TGCAGCGTTGAAAAACAGGGAAACACTGAAGCTTTCTTT. Its protein product is CSVEKQGNTEAFF. V and J are TRBV29-1 and TRBJ1-1; D is possibly TRBD1 (6 bases). Germline loops: CDR1 SQVTM, CDR2 ANQGSEA. V shed 2 bases and J shed 2 bases, with 9 bases lying between them. This CDR3 is built from 13 residues.

The CDR3 here is CASSQGQALNTGELFF. In DNA, the CDR3 is TGTGCCAGCTCACAGGGACAGGCGCTGAACACCGGGGAGCTGTTTTTT. This chain connects TRBV18 to TRBJ2-2; 8 nucleotides agree with TRBD1. J lost 1 base, V lost 4 bases, and 5 bases had no gene match. In germline, CDR1 is KGHSH, CDR2 LQKENI. CDR3 size: 16 residues.

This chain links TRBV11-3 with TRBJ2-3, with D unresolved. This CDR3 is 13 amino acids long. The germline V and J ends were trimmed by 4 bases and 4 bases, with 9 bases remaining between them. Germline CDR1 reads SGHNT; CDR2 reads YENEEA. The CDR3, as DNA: TGTGCCAGCAGCTGGGAAGAGGCAGATACGCAGTATTTT. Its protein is CASSWEEADTQYF.

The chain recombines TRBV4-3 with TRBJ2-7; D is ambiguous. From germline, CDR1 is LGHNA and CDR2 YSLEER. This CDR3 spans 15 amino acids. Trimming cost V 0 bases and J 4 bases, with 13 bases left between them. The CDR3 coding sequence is TGCGCCAGCAGCCAAGACCGACTCGAGATGTACGAGCAGTACTTC. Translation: CASSQDRLEMYEQYF.

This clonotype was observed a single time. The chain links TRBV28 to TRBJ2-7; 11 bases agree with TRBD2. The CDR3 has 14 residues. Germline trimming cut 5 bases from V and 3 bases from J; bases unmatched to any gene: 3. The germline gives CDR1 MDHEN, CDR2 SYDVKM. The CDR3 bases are TGTGCCAGCAGTAGGACTAGCGGGTTCTACGAGCAGTACTTC. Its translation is CASSRTSGFYEQYF. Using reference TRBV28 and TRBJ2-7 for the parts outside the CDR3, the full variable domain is DVKVTQSSRYLVKRTGEKVFLECVQDMDHENMFWYRQDPGLGLRLIYFSYDVKMKEKGDIPEGYSVSREKKERFSLILESASTNQTSMYLCASSRTSGFYEQYFGPGTRLTVT.

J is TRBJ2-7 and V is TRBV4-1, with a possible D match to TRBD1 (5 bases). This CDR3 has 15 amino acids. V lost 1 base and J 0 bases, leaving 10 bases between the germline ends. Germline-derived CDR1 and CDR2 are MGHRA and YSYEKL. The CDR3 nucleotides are TGCGCCAGCAGCCAAGGCCCTGACAGCTCCTACGAGCAGTACTTC. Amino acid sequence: CASSQGPDSSYEQYF.